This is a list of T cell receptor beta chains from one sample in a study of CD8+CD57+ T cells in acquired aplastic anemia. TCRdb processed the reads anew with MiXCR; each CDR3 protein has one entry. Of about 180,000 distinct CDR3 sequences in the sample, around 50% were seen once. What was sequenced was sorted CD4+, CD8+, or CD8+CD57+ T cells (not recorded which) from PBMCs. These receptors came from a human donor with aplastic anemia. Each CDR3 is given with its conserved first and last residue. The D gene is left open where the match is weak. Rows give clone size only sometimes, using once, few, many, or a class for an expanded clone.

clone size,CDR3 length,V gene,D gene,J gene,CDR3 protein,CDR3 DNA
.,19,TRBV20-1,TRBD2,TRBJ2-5,CSARAEAGVAGGLGETQYF,TGCAGTGCTAGAGCTGAGGCAGGAGTGGCGGGGGGTTTGGGAGAGACCCAGTACTTC
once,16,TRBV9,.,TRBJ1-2,CASSVVSGLSGYGYTF,TGTGCCAGCAGCGTAGTTAGCGGGTTAAGCGGCTATGGCTACACCTTC
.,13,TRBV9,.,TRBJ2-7,CASSREGASEQYF,TGTGCCAGCAGCAGGGAGGGGGCATCCGAGCAGTACTTC
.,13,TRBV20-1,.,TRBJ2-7,CSATGDNSYEQYF,TGCAGTGCTACCGGGGACAACTCCTACGAGCAGTACTTC
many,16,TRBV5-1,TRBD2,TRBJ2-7,CASGSAYSGGAYEQYF,TGCGCCAGCGGATCCGCCTATAGCGGGGGAGCATACGAGCAGTACTTC
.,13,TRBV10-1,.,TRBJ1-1,CASLTVTNTEAFF,TGCGCCAGCTTGACAGTGACGAACACTGAAGCTTTCTTT
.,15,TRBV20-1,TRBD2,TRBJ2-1,CSATLSGSGYNEQFF,TGCAGTGCTACCTTGAGCGGGAGTGGGTACAATGAGCAGTTCTTC
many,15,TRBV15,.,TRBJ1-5,CATTGGLFSNQPQHF,TGTGCCACCACCGGAGGGCTTTTTAGCAATCAGCCCCAGCATTTT
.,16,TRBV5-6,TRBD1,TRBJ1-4,CASSPQGQVTNEKLFF,TGTGCCAGCAGCCCACAAGGACAGGTAACTAATGAAAAACTGTTTTTT
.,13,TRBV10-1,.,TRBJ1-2,CASSEGLNYGYTF,TGCGCCAGCAGTGAAGGATTGAACTATGGCTACACCTTC
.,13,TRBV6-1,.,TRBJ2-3,CASSGSLTGTQYF,TGTGCCAGCAGTGGGAGTCTGACAGGTACGCAGTATTTT
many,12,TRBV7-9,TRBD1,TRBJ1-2,CASTQGVSGYTF,TGTGCCAGCACCCAGGGGGTCAGCGGCTACACCTTC
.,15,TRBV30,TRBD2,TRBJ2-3,CAWARGGSNTDTQYF,TGTGCCTGGGCCCGGGGGGGGAGTAACACAGATACGCAGTATTTT
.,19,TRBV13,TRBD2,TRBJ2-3,CASSGAGTSGGPSTDTQYF,TGTGCCAGCAGCGGCGCCGGGACTAGCGGGGGCCCAAGCACAGATACGCAGTATTTT
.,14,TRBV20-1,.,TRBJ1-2,CSASSRGGNYGYTF,TGCAGTGCTAGTAGCAGGGGTGGCAACTATGGCTACACCTTC
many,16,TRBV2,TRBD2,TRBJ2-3,CASRSPSGGWLDTQYF,TGTGCCAGCAGGAGCCCTAGCGGGGGGTGGTTAGATACGCAGTATTTT
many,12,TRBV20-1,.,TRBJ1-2,CSARAVSGGYTF,TGCAGTGCTAGAGCGGTTAGCGGTGGCTACACCTTC
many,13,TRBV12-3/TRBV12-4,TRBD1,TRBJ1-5,CASSDRGNQPQHF,TGTGCCAGCAGTGACAGGGGAAATCAGCCCCAGCATTTT
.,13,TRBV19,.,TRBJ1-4,CASSIVGAEKLFF,TGTGCCAGTAGTATCGTGGGTGCGGAAAAACTGTTTTTT
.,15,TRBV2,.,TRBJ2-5,CASSVEGMGMETQYF,TGTGCCAGCAGTGTTGAAGGGATGGGAATGGAGACCCAGTACTTC
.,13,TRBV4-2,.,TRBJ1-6,CASSQDTNSPLHF,TGTGCCAGCAGCCAAGATACGAATTCACCCCTCCACTTT
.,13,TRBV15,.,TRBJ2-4,CATGQRAAGIQYF,TGTGCCACCGGACAGCGGGCCGCGGGCATTCAGTACTTC
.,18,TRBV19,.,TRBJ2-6,CASSFSGSLNLGANVLTF,TGTGCCAGTAGTTTTTCAGGGAGCCTCAACTTAGGGGCCAACGTCCTGACTTTC
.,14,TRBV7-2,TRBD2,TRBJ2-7,CASSLGGGAHEQYF,TGTGCCAGCAGCTTAGGCGGGGGGGCCCACGAGCAGTACTTC